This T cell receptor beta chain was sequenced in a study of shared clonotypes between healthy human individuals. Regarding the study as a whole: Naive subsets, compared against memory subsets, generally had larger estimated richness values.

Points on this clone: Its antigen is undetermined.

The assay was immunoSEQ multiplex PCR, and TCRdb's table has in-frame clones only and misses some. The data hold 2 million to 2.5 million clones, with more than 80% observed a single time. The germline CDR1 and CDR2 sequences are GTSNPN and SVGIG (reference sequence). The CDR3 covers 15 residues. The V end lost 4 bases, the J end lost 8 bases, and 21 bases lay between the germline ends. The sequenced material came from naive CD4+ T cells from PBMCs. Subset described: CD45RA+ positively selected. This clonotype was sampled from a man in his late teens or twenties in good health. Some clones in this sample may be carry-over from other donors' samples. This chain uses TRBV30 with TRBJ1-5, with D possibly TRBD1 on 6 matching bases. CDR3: CAWNRGTLMVEPQHF. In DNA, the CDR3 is TGTGCCTGGAACAGAGGGACACTAATGGTAGAGCCCCAGCATTTT.